These 9 T cell receptor beta chains were all obtained from the same sample, sequenced in a study of vaccination and CD4 T cells after COVID-19. Described treatment: roughly 10-day PBMC culture with coronavirus spike peptide pools or control peptides (ViraFEST assay). Cultured CD4+ T-cell DNA underwent Oncomine TCR Beta short-read sequencing. In TCRdb, the PCR reads were re-called with MiXCR into one record per CDR3 protein. In the table there are some 8,000 distinct CDR3 sequences, roughly 57% of which are singletons. These receptors' targets are unknown. The sequenced sample consisted of CD4+ T cells from blood, cultured in vitro. The receptors were sampled from a human donor who had recovered from COVID-19.

This clonotype was seen more than once but under ten times. The rearrangement joins TRBV19 to TRBJ2-5, with 14 bases fitting TRBD2. The CDR3 runs 16 residues. The V gene end was trimmed by 5 bases and the J gene end by 3 bases; junction bases not matched to a gene: 5. CDR1 and CDR2 from the germline V gene are LNHDA and SQIVND (reference sequence). CDR3 region: CASSWTSGGRKETQYF. DNA for the CDR3: TGTGCCAGTAGTTGGACTAGCGGGGGGCGTAAAGAGACCCAGTACTTC.

J is TRBJ2-3 and V is TRBV4-3; D ambiguous. Germline assignment: CDR1 LGHNA and CDR2 YSLEER. The CDR3 loop spans 14 amino acids. The V gene lost 0 bases and the J gene lost 0 bases, with 4 bases spanning the gap. The DNA for the CDR3 is TGCGCCAGCAGCCAAGATTTTAGCACAGATACGCAGTATTTT. This translates into CASSQDFSTDTQYF.

The chain carries TRBV4-3 and TRBJ2-7; the D gene is possibly TRBD1 (6 bases). There are 18 residues in the CDR3. Trimming removed 2 bases at V and 0 bases at J, with 20 bases between. CDR1 is LGHNA, CDR2 YSLEER, per germline. This CDR3 reads CASSQSWGVQGRSYEQYF. The CDR3, as DNA: TGCGCCAGCAGCCAATCCTGGGGAGTACAGGGCCGCTCCTACGAGCAGTACTTC.

This chain links TRBV20-1 with TRBJ2-3; D might be TRBD1 or TRBD2, each matching 6 bases. CDR3 length: 13 residues. The ends were cut back, 1 base at V and 6 bases at J, with 11 bases in the middle. CDR1 and CDR2 (germline): DFQATT, SNEGSKA (reference sequence). In nucleotides, the CDR3 is TGCAGTGCTAGAGTTCCGGGGGCGGATACGCAGTATTTT. This encodes CSARVPGADTQYF.

This clonotype was observed once. The V gene is TRBV7-3, the J gene TRBJ2-2, with D possibly TRBD1 on 6 matching bases. Deletions cut 2 bases from V and 0 bases from J, with 10 bases between. The CDR3 is 16 residues long. Germline CDR1 is SGHTA and CDR2 is FQGTGA. The CDR3 reads CASSLWTVANTGELFF. CDR3 nucleotide sequence: TGTGCCAGCAGCTTATGGACAGTCGCGAACACCGGGGAGCTGTTTTTT. Complete variable domain (other parts from reference TRBV7-3 and TRBJ2-2): GAGVSQTPSNKVTEKGKYVELRCDPISGHTALYWYRQSLGQGPEFLIYFQGTGAADDSGLPNDRFFAVRPEGSVSTLKIQRTERGDSAVYLCASSLWTVANTGELFFGEGSRLTVL.

The sample holds a few counts of this clonotype. The chain couples TRBV27 to TRBJ1-5; no firm D call. Germline CDR1 MNHEY, CDR2 SMNVEV (reference sequence). The CDR3 is 17 amino acids. With 5 bases removed from V and 6 bases from J, the gap between germline ends came to 23 bases. CDR3 nucleotide sequence: TGTGCCAGCAGTCCCCTGAGTCCCCTCGGCAGCGGTCAGCCCCAGCATTTT. Amino acid sequence: CASSPLSPLGSGQPQHF.

This clonotype was counted between two and nine times. V is TRBV6-5 and J is TRBJ2-1; possible D gene TRBD1, 6 bases. The CDR3 has 13 amino acids. V was clipped by 2 bases and J by 7 bases, with 9 bases between them. The germline V gene encodes CDR1 MNHEY and CDR2 SVGAGI. The CDR3 DNA reads TGTGCCAGCAGTTACACAACAGGGAATGAGCAGTTCTTC. Its translation: CASSYTTGNEQFF.

This clonotype occurred once. The V gene is TRBV20-1, the J gene TRBJ2-7; the match to TRBD1 covers 11 bases. V dropped 5 bases and J dropped 7; count of bases not matched to a gene: 7. The CDR3 sequence is 13 residues long. The germline CDR1 and CDR2 sequences are DFQATT and SNEGSKA (reference sequence). CDR3 region: CSAGQGAGREQYF. Written as DNA, the CDR3 is TGCAGTGCTGGACAGGGGGCTGGTAGGGAGCAGTACTTC.

V usage is TRBV12-3 or TRBV12-4 and J usage is TRBJ2-1, with D tentatively TRBD2 (6 bases). With 5 bases removed from V and 4 bases from J, the gap between germline ends came to 15 bases. The CDR3 covers 15 residues. The CDR3 DNA sequence: TGTGCCAGCAGTCAGGAGGCTAGCGAGTACAATGAGCAGTTCTTC. The encoded protein is CASSQEASEYNEQFF.